This TCR beta chain was found in a study of control samples from healthy donors and cancer patients (dated by TCRdb to the early 2020s). Receptor libraries were prepared by the immunoSEQ multiplex PCR assay. Not all clones reach the TCRdb copy of this immuneACCESS table, which keeps in-frame sequences only. Checked studies attribute under half of the gap to unresolved V genes and leave the rest unexplained. In all, the sample holds 45,000 to 60,000 clones, and 94% of those were seen once. 3% to 4% of the sample is held by the ten biggest clonotypes. As concerns this clone: What antigen it recognizes has not been identified. No clone much larger than this one lies a single base away; base qualities are absent.

The clonotype was recovered from a man aged 25 to 40 in good health. The material sequenced was blood.

In nucleotide form, the sequence is TGTGCCAGCAGGCCCGGTGGGGGCTTGAACTATGGCTACACCTTC. This codes for CASRPGGGLNYGYTF. The sequence is built from TRBV6-4 and TRBJ1-2, and the D gene may be TRBD1, 6 bases matching. V lost 6 bases and J lost 2 bases; the stretch between them is 16 bases long. Counted from cysteine to phenylalanine, this CDR3 has 15 amino acids. CDR3 DNA only is kept here, 45 bases in frame from base 1. Based on the germline V gene, the CDR1 and CDR2 sequences are MRHNA and SNTAGT.